The rows below give T cell receptor beta chains drawn from one sample of a study of blood T cell repertoires in COVID-19. Profiled with immunoSEQ multiplex PCR; TCRdb holds only in-frame clones, not every one. The table lists around 280,000 clones, around 87% of them singletons, with around 1.4% in the top ten. Sequencing was carried out using peripheral blood. Every receptor here comes from a man between 70 and 80 years old with acute or convalescent COVID-19. Each CDR3 is given with its conserved first and last residue. A D gene is named only where the DNA matches it firmly. Expanded clones are given a class, and other clones once, few, many or no size at all.

clone_size: NA
v_call: TRBV19
d_call: NA
j_call: TRBJ1-2
cdr3_nt: TGTGCCAGTAGTCTCCTAGGGGGCTATGGCTACACCTTC
cdr3_aa: CASSLLGGYGYTF

clone_size: NA
v_call: TRBV7-2
d_call: TRBD2
j_call: TRBJ2-5
cdr3_nt: TGTGCCAGCAGCTTTGAGCGGGAGGTCGTGACCCAGTACTTC
cdr3_aa: CASSFEREVVTQYF

clone_size: NA
v_call: TRBV14
d_call: NA
j_call: TRBJ2-1
cdr3_nt: TGTGCCAGCAGCCCCGGGGTACGGGGGGCGGTCAATGAGCAGTTCTTC
cdr3_aa: CASSPGVRGAVNEQFF

clone_size: NA
v_call: TRBV7-9
d_call: NA
j_call: TRBJ1-2
cdr3_nt: TGTGCCAGCGCCAACAGGGTGTTGACCTTC
cdr3_aa: CASANRVLTF

clone_size: NA
v_call: TRBV25-1
d_call: TRBD1
j_call: TRBJ1-4
cdr3_nt: TGTGCCAGCAGAGCCTCCGGGACAGGGGATGAAAAACTGTTTTTT
cdr3_aa: CASRASGTGDEKLFF

clone_size: NA
v_call: TRBV29-1
d_call: NA
j_call: TRBJ2-3
cdr3_nt: TGCAGCGTTGAAGGGGCCGGACAGAGCACAGATACGCAGTATTTT
cdr3_aa: CSVEGAGQSTDTQYF

clone_size: NA
v_call: TRBV28
d_call: NA
j_call: TRBJ1-3
cdr3_nt: TGTGCCAGCAGTTTACATAGGGGAATCTCTGGAAACACCATATATTTT
cdr3_aa: CASSLHRGISGNTIYF

clone_size: NA
v_call: TRBV4-1
d_call: TRBD1
j_call: TRBJ1-5
cdr3_nt: TGCGCCAGCAGCCAAGCCCCCTTGACAGGGAGCAATCAGCCCCAGCATTTT
cdr3_aa: CASSQAPLTGSNQPQHF

clone_size: NA
v_call: TRBV21-1
d_call: NA
j_call: TRBJ2-2
cdr3_nt: TGTGCCAGCAGCATTGGACTTTTCGAGCCCGGGGAGCTGTTTTTT
cdr3_aa: CASSIGLFEPGELFF

clone_size: NA
v_call: TRBV7-9
d_call: TRBD1
j_call: TRBJ1-6
cdr3_nt: TGTGCCAGCAGCCGTGCGACAGGGTTGAATTCACCCCTCCACTTT
cdr3_aa: CASSRATGLNSPLHF

clone_size: once
v_call: TRBV27
d_call: TRBD1
j_call: TRBJ1-4
cdr3_nt: TGTGCCAGCAGCCTGACAGGGGGCTATAATGAAAAACTGTTTTTT
cdr3_aa: CASSLTGGYNEKLFF

clone_size: NA
v_call: TRBV5-8
d_call: NA
j_call: TRBJ2-5
cdr3_nt: TGTGCCAGCAGCTCGGACTGGCAAGAGACCCAGTACTTC
cdr3_aa: CASSSDWQETQYF

clone_size: NA
v_call: TRBV12-3/TRBV12-4
d_call: NA
j_call: TRBJ1-5
cdr3_nt: TGTGCCAGCAGTCCCCCTCGGTCGCCCCAGCATTTT
cdr3_aa: CASSPPRSPQHF

clone_size: NA
v_call: TRBV6-5
d_call: TRBD2
j_call: TRBJ2-1
cdr3_nt: TGTGCCTCAAAAAAGGCGGCTAGCGGGAACAATGAGCAGTTCTTC
cdr3_aa: CASKKAASGNNEQFF

clone_size: NA
v_call: TRBV4-2
d_call: NA
j_call: TRBJ2-2
cdr3_nt: TGTGCCAGCAGCCAACTCCCTACAGGGGGGGCCGGGGAGCTGTTTTTT
cdr3_aa: CASSQLPTGGAGELFF

clone_size: NA
v_call: TRBV28
d_call: TRBD2
j_call: TRBJ2-5
cdr3_nt: TGTGCCAGCAGTCTCGGGGGGGGCGGGAGTCTGTATGAGACCCAGTACTTC
cdr3_aa: CASSLGGGGSLYETQYF

clone_size: NA
v_call: TRBV28
d_call: NA
j_call: TRBJ1-5
cdr3_nt: TGTGCCAGCAGGGCTACCAACGGGATTCAGCCCCAGCATTTT
cdr3_aa: CASRATNGIQPQHF

clone_size: NA
v_call: TRBV25-1
d_call: TRBD1
j_call: TRBJ1-5
cdr3_nt: TGTGCCAGCAACCCCGAAGGGGGCCCCCAGCATTTT
cdr3_aa: CASNPEGGPQHF

clone_size: NA
v_call: TRBV6-1
d_call: NA
j_call: TRBJ2-5
cdr3_nt: TGTGCCAGCAGTGAACTTACAGGGAAGCAAGAGACCCAGTACTTC
cdr3_aa: CASSELTGKQETQYF

clone_size: NA
v_call: TRBV28
d_call: NA
j_call: TRBJ1-1
cdr3_nt: TGTGCCATTTCCTTAGGGAGTCGCGCTGAAGCTTTCTTT
cdr3_aa: CAISLGSRAEAFF

clone_size: NA
v_call: TRBV6-5
d_call: NA
j_call: TRBJ2-2
cdr3_nt: TGTGCCAGCACGTTCCGGGATTCGAACACCGGGGAGCTGTTTTTT
cdr3_aa: CASTFRDSNTGELFF

clone_size: NA
v_call: TRBV18
d_call: NA
j_call: TRBJ2-1
cdr3_nt: TGTGCCAGCTCACTGTCGGGGAACAATGAGCAGTTCTTC
cdr3_aa: CASSLSGNNEQFF

clone_size: NA
v_call: TRBV12-3/TRBV12-4
d_call: NA
j_call: TRBJ2-3
cdr3_nt: TGTGCCAGCAGTATAGGGGGGGCAGATACGCAGTATTTT
cdr3_aa: CASSIGGADTQYF

clone_size: NA
v_call: TRBV10-3
d_call: TRBD1
j_call: TRBJ2-3
cdr3_nt: TGTGCCATCAAAGAAGGGGGACAGCGCACAGATACGCAGTATTTT
cdr3_aa: CAIKEGGQRTDTQYF

clone_size: NA
v_call: TRBV7-8
d_call: TRBD1
j_call: TRBJ2-3
cdr3_nt: TGTGCCAGCAGCTTAGGGCGCCACAGGGGGGCAGATACGCAGTATTTT
cdr3_aa: CASSLGRHRGADTQYF

clone_size: NA
v_call: TRBV7-8
d_call: NA
j_call: TRBJ2-2
cdr3_nt: TGTGCCAGCAGCCGAGGAATGTTGCGGGACGGGGAGCTGTTTTTT
cdr3_aa: CASSRGMLRDGELFF

clone_size: NA
v_call: TRBV6-5
d_call: TRBD1
j_call: TRBJ1-6
cdr3_nt: TGTGCCAGCAGCGAGGGGACAGCTGATCCCCTCCACTTT
cdr3_aa: CASSEGTADPLHF

clone_size: NA
v_call: TRBV6-2/TRBV6-3
d_call: TRBD1
j_call: TRBJ2-5
cdr3_nt: TGTGCCAGCAGTTTTACGGGACAGGGGGTCGTGACCCAGTACTTC
cdr3_aa: CASSFTGQGVVTQYF

clone_size: NA
v_call: TRBV6-6
d_call: NA
j_call: TRBJ1-5
cdr3_nt: TGTGCCAGCAGGAGTTTTGGGCAGCTTAGCAATCAGCCCCAGCATTTT
cdr3_aa: CASRSFGQLSNQPQHF

clone_size: NA
v_call: TRBV7-8
d_call: TRBD1
j_call: TRBJ2-2
cdr3_nt: TGTGCCAGCAGCTTGCAGGGGGCAGGGACCGGGGAGCTGTTTTTT
cdr3_aa: CASSLQGAGTGELFF

clone_size: NA
v_call: TRBV4-3
d_call: NA
j_call: TRBJ2-1
cdr3_nt: TGCGCCAGCAGCCAAGTTTTTGGGGGGAGTTACAATGAGCAGTTCTTC
cdr3_aa: CASSQVFGGSYNEQFF

clone_size: NA
v_call: TRBV18
d_call: NA
j_call: TRBJ2-1
cdr3_nt: TGTGCCAGCTCACCACCGGGGGGGCTTCTTAACAATGAGCAGTTCTTC
cdr3_aa: CASSPPGGLLNNEQFF

clone_size: once
v_call: TRBV7-9
d_call: NA
j_call: TRBJ2-3
cdr3_nt: TGTGCCAGCAGCTTAGTCGCGGGCACAGATACGCAGTATTTT
cdr3_aa: CASSLVAGTDTQYF

clone_size: few
v_call: TRBV5-1
d_call: TRBD2
j_call: TRBJ2-2
cdr3_nt: TGCGCCAGCAGCTTAGCGGGAGCGACCGGGGAGCTGTTTTTT
cdr3_aa: CASSLAGATGELFF

clone_size: NA
v_call: TRBV7-9
d_call: NA
j_call: TRBJ1-4
cdr3_nt: TGTGCCAGCAGCCTAACTAATGAAAAACTGTTTTTT
cdr3_aa: CASSLTNEKLFF

clone_size: NA
v_call: TRBV28
d_call: TRBD1
j_call: TRBJ2-2
cdr3_nt: TGTGCCAGCAGCCATGGACAGGGGACCGGGGAGCTGTTTTTT
cdr3_aa: CASSHGQGTGELFF

clone_size: NA
v_call: TRBV18
d_call: TRBD2
j_call: TRBJ2-7
cdr3_nt: TGTGCCAGCTCACCCACTAGCGGTCCCTACGAGCAGTACTTC
cdr3_aa: CASSPTSGPYEQYF

clone_size: NA
v_call: TRBV28
d_call: NA
j_call: TRBJ2-1
cdr3_nt: TGTGCCAGCAGTCCAGGAGGGAGATACAATGAGCAGTTCTTC
cdr3_aa: CASSPGGRYNEQFF

clone_size: NA
v_call: TRBV7-2
d_call: TRBD2
j_call: TRBJ2-2
cdr3_nt: TGTGCCAGCAGCTCTCCTAGCGGGAGTAGAACCGGGGAGCTGTTTTTT
cdr3_aa: CASSSPSGSRTGELFF

clone_size: few
v_call: TRBV6-5
d_call: NA
j_call: TRBJ1-6
cdr3_nt: TGTGCCACTAGGACTTTAGGGTCACCCCTCCACTTT
cdr3_aa: CATRTLGSPLHF

clone_size: NA
v_call: TRBV5-1
d_call: TRBD1
j_call: TRBJ1-2
cdr3_nt: TGCGCCAGCAGCTTACAGGGGGCGGAAGGCTACACCTTC
cdr3_aa: CASSLQGAEGYTF

clone_size: NA
v_call: TRBV4-3
d_call: NA
j_call: TRBJ1-1
cdr3_nt: TGCGCCAGCAGCCAAGGGATCGCGGCCTGGAACACTGAAGCTTTCTTT
cdr3_aa: CASSQGIAAWNTEAFF

clone_size: NA
v_call: TRBV18
d_call: NA
j_call: TRBJ1-2
cdr3_nt: TGTGCCAGCTCACCCCCCCACGCCGGGAGGAGTAACTATGGCTACACCTTC
cdr3_aa: CASSPPHAGRSNYGYTF

clone_size: NA
v_call: TRBV7-2
d_call: TRBD2
j_call: TRBJ2-7
cdr3_nt: TGTGCCAGCAGCTCTAGACTAGCGGGTGCCTACGAGCAGTACTTC
cdr3_aa: CASSSRLAGAYEQYF